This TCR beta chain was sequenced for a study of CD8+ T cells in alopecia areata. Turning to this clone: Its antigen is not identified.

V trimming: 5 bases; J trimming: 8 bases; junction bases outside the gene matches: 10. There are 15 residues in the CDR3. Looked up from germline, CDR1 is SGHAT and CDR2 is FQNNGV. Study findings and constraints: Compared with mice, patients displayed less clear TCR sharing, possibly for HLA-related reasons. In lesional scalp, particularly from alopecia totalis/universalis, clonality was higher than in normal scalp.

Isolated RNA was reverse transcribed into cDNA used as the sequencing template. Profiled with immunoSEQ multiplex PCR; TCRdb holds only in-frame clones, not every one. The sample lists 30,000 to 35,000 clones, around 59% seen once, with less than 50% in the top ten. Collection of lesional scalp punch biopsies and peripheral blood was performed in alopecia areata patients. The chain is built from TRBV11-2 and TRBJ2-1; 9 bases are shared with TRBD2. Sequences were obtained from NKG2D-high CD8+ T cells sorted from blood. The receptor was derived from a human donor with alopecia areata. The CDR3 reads CASSPGLALGYEQFF. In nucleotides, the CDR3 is TGTGCCAGCAGCCCGGGACTAGCCCTGGGTTATGAGCAGTTCTTC.